The text below deals with one T cell receptor beta chain. These data are taken from a study of PD-L1 blockade in urothelial cancer. Study at large: Analysis of the blood was performed 3 weeks (second dose) and 6 weeks after treatment start.

The V segment lost 5 bases and the J segment 5 bases; nucleotides outside the gene matches: 5. Germline lookup yields CDR1 MNHNS and CDR2 SASEGT. The CDR3 covers 14 residues. TCRdb's copy holds only in-frame clones and misses some; the assay was immunoSEQ multiplex PCR. The sample holds about 84,000 clones; about four fifths are singletons and the top ten take more than 8%. Specimen: PBMCs, collected around atezolizumab (anti-PD-L1) treatment. This receptor was taken from a man aged 70-80 years with urothelial cancer. This rearrangement joins TRBV6-1 to TRBJ1-5, with TRBD1 identical over 8 bases. The CDR3: CASSSTGGYQPQHF. CDR3 DNA sequence: TGTGCCAGCAGTAGTACAGGGGGATATCAGCCCCAGCATTTT.